Listed here are 14 T cell receptor beta chains from one sample, sequenced in a study of blood T cell repertoires in COVID-19. Sequencing was performed with immunoSEQ multiplex PCR; in TCRdb, only in-frame clones are kept and a portion is missing. The table shows roughly 250,000 clones, with 83% occurring only once. Sequenced sample: PBMCs or T cells enriched from blood (not recorded which). These receptors all stem from a woman between 40 and 50 years old who had been exposed to COVID-19.

The CDR3 here is CASSRLGTGQNTIYF. As DNA, the CDR3 is TGTGCCAGCAGCCGCTTAGGGACAGGCCAAAACACCATATATTTT. The rearrangement joins TRBV3-1 (or the pseudogene TRBV3-2) to TRBJ1-3; 8 positions match TRBD1. In germline, CDR1 is LGHDT, CDR2 YNNKEL (reference sequence). V lost 4 bases to trimming and J lost 6 bases; unmatched junction nucleotides: 8. This CDR3 region has 15 residues.

In DNA, the CDR3 is TGTGCCAGCAGCCAAGACGCGGCGGGCGGGGGTTTCGGGGAGACCCAGTACTTC. This codes for CASSQDAAGGGFGETQYF. The rearrangement links TRBV4-2 to TRBJ2-5; 7 nucleotides line up with TRBD2. With V trimmed by 0 bases and J by 5 bases, 15 bases remained unmatched. The CDR3 is 18 amino acids. Germline lookup yields CDR1 LGHNA and CDR2 YNFKEQ.

The rearrangement uses TRBV21-1 and TRBJ2-1; the DNA was not used to check the table's D call, TRBD2. TRBV21-1 is labeled a pseudogene. The CDR3 runs 18 residues. This CDR3 reads CASSKELGLAGGGNEQFF. Written as DNA, the CDR3 is TGTGCCAGCAGCAAAGAACTGGGACTAGCGGGAGGGGGCAATGAGCAGTTCTTC.

J is TRBJ1-2 and V is TRBV18; 8 bases align to TRBD1. With 6 bases clipped from V and 7 bases from J, the junction kept 10 bases outside the gene matches. CDR1 and CDR2 from the germline V gene are KGHSH and LQKENI. CDR3 length: 14 residues. CDR3 region: CASSPRQGFRGYTF. The DNA of the CDR3 is TGTGCCAGCTCTCCGCGACAGGGGTTCCGTGGCTACACCTTC.

The chain joins TRBV4-3 to TRBJ2-1, with D possibly matching TRBD2 (6 bases). This CDR3 is 14 amino acids long. Per the germline V gene, CDR1 is LGHNA and CDR2 is YSLEER. The V end was cut by 0 bases, the J end by 12 bases, with 15 bases between. CDR3 protein: CASSQDYWDSGQFF. CDR3 nucleotide sequence: TGCGCCAGCAGCCAAGATTATTGGGACTCTGGGCAGTTCTTC.

This chain joins TRBV13 and TRBJ2-3; TRBD2 is a possible D gene (5 bases). Germline lookup yields CDR1 PRHDT and CDR2 FYEKMQ (reference sequence). V dropped 3 bases and J dropped 6 bases, with 10 bases sitting between them. The CDR3 sequence is 13 residues long. CDR3 in amino acids: CASSFPGEDTQYF. The CDR3 DNA reads as TGTGCCAGCAGCTTTCCCGGGGAGGATACGCAGTATTTT. Variable domain in full (rest from reference TRBV13 and TRBJ2-3): AAGVIQSPRHLIKEKRETATLKCYPIPRHDTVYWYQQGPGQDPQFLISFYEKMQSDKGSIPDRFSAQQFSDYHSELNMSSLELGDSALYFCASSFPGEDTQYFGPGTRLTVL.

CDR3 amino acids: CASSLTSRSEEQYF. DNA of the CDR3: TGTGCCAGCAGCCTGACTAGCCGGAGTGAAGAGCAGTACTTC. The chain has TRBV9 and TRBJ2-7; 7 nucleotides match TRBD2. CDR3 length: 14 amino acids. CDR1 SGDLS and CDR2 YYNGEE come from the germline V gene. V lost 4 bases, J lost 7 bases, and 11 bases stayed unmatched.

The J gene is TRBJ2-2, the V gene TRBV5-1; no clear D gene. Germline loops: CDR1 SGHRS, CDR2 YFSETQ. CDR3 length equals 15 residues. Trimming stripped 0 bases from V and 0 bases from J, with 6 bases between. The CDR3 DNA sequence: TGCGCCAGCAGCTTGGGAGGAGCGAACACCGGGGAGCTGTTTTTT. Translation: CASSLGGANTGELFF.

This clone was detected only a few times. The chain combines TRBV14 with TRBJ1-6; D remains unclear. The V gene's germline CDR1 is SGHDN and CDR2 FVKESK. CDR3 length equals 14 residues. V lost 1 base, J lost 7 bases, and 8 bases lay in between. Here the CDR3 reads CASSQGRQNSPLHF. The CDR3 DNA reads TGTGCCAGCAGCCAAGGGCGGCAGAATTCACCCCTCCACTTT.

The chain employs TRBV6-1 and TRBJ1-5; maybe TRBD1 (5 bases). The length of the CDR3 is 15 residues. From germline, CDR1 is MNHNS and CDR2 SASEGT. Trimming took off 2 bases at V and 7 bases at J, with 15 bases between the two ends. This CDR3 is CASSETRGVNQPQHF. The CDR3 nucleotides read TGTGCCAGCAGTGAAACCCGGGGGGTTAACCAGCCCCAGCATTTT.

This chain links TRBV28 with TRBJ2-3; the match to TRBD1 covers 10 bases. This CDR3 is built from 16 residues. In germline, CDR1 is MDHEN, CDR2 SYDVKM. V lost 6 bases, J lost 3 bases, and 9 bases stayed unmatched. The CDR3 reads CASSPPRQGATDTQYF. The CDR3 DNA reads as TGTGCCAGCAGCCCCCCCAGACAGGGGGCAACAGATACGCAGTATTTT.

This clone was seen only a few times. The chain is built from TRBV19 and TRBJ1-5; 8 nucleotides align to TRBD1. The CDR3 length is 14 residues. Per germline, CDR1 LNHDA and CDR2 SQIVND (reference sequence). The V and J ends lost 6 bases and 6 bases, in that order; junction bases with no gene match: 7. In DNA, the CDR3 is TGTGCCAGTAGCGTAACAGGGGGGGGTCAGCCCCAGCATTTT. Translating gives CASSVTGGGQPQHF.

J is TRBJ1-2 and V is TRBV3-1 (or the pseudogene TRBV3-2), with D perhaps TRBD1 (6 bases). This CDR3 is 16 amino acids long. The germline CDR1 and CDR2 sequences are LGHDT and YNNKEL (reference sequence). V was pared by 5 bases and J by 4 bases, with 20 bases between. The CDR3: CASSSGSSGGFYGYTF. The CDR3 coding sequence is TGTGCCAGCAGCTCCGGAAGCTCGGGGGGCTTCTATGGCTACACCTTC.

The gene calls are TRBV15 and TRBJ1-5; 9 positions match TRBD1. CDR3 length: 15 amino acids. The trim removed 5 bases at V and 3 bases at J, leaving 5 bases unmatched. Per germline, CDR1 LNHNV and CDR2 YYDKDF (reference sequence). CDR3 in DNA: TGTGCCACCAGCCCGAGGACAGGGGACAATCAGCCCCAGCATTTT. This sequence encodes CATSPRTGDNQPQHF. Full variable domain (rest looked up from reference TRBV15 and TRBJ1-5): DAMVIQNPRYQVTQFGKPVTLSCSQTLNHNVMYWYQQKSSQAPKLLFHYYDKDFNNEADTPDNFQSRRPNTSFCFLDIRSPGLGDTAMYLCATSPRTGDNQPQHFGDGTRLSIL.